This T cell receptor beta chain was observed in a study of blood T cell repertoires in COVID-19 (dated by TCRdb to the early 2020s). Regarding the research as a whole: Samples covering the acute and convalescent phases of COVID-19 were provided by collaborators in the United States, Italy and Spain. The repertoires were released in a freely available public database intended as a resource for research on the immune response to SARS-CoV-2. The samples were drawn from the first 160 participants of the ongoing ImmuneRACE study and from over a thousand subjects provided by 6 global collaborators. The prospective study material was composed of cDNA or gDNA derived from T cells, B-cell-depleted T cells, or PBMCs. Nearly every sample came with metadata listing a de-identified subject ID, COVID-19 status, age in years and sex. Where available, HLA class I and class II types were obtained from metadata supplied by the sample provider rather than from assay-based typing. Subjects who had been exposed to COVID-19, were actively infected with it, or had recovered from it provided the deeply sampled blood TCRbeta repertoires that made up the dataset.

Whole blood was collected in K2EDTA tubes by collaborating institutions according to the institutions' own protocols. Collaborator samples were shipped for TCRbeta analysis as frozen whole blood, isolated PBMCs, or DNA extracted from either sample type. TCRbeta CDR3 regions were amplified from genomic DNA using the immunoSEQ Assay, a bias-controlled multiplex PCR. The study's own analysis went as follows. The number of nucleated cells in each sample was estimated by amplification of reference gene primers within the assay. To quantify the absolute abundance of each unique TCRbeta CDR3 rearrangement, sequence reads were collapsed and filtered. For each sample, productive Simpson clonality was calculated by taking the square root of Simpson's diversity index across productive rearrangements. TCRdb provides this immuneACCESS table in a form limited to in-frame rearrangements. Some clones are lacking; in checked studies, under half of them reflect an unresolved V gene, and why the rest are absent is not known. From that table come the V and J calls and clone size; the DNA was used to work out D and trimming. This sample holds 70,000 to 90,000 clones; over 65% were observed only once. The top ten clonotypes cover approximately 2.4% of the sample.

CDR1 is given as SGHDT and CDR2 as YYEEEE, both from the germline V gene. Including cysteine and phenylalanine, the CDR3 has 13 amino acids. CDR3 DNA only is kept here, 39 bases in frame from base 1. From V the trimming removes 4 bases and from J it removes 8 bases, while the gene matches leave 7 bases of the junction unaccounted for. The paper's findings and limits, for the study overall: How much clinical and demographic metadata was included differed by source and by participant, and the metadata was provided uncurated.

Of note for this clone: Its binding antigen is unknown. No per-base quality is available; no much larger clone lies one base away.

The sequence came from a human donor with acute or convalescent COVID-19. The donor label of this sample is uncertain. Sample: peripheral blood. Rearrangement joined TRBV5-6 to TRBJ1-2; the central 8 bases match TRBD1. The CDR3 protein sequence reads: CASSRDRGKGYTF. Here is the DNA: TGTGCCAGCAGCCGAGACAGGGGCAAGGGCTACACCTTC.